These 26 T cell receptor beta chains share one sample of origin, sequenced in a study of blood T cell repertoires in COVID-19. This table comes from immunoSEQ multiplex PCR, and its TCRdb copy is limited to in-frame clones, with some not included. The data hold around 200,000 clones, with around 91% observed a single time. The source material was PBMCs or T cells enriched from blood (not recorded which). The source is a woman aged 18-35 years who had recovered from COVID-19.

The chain has TRBV7-2 and TRBJ1-4; TRBD1 aligns across 7 bases. CDR3 length: 17 amino acids. The V gene's germline CDR1 is SGHTA and CDR2 FQGNSA. The junction had 7 bases not matched to a gene; V was cut back by 0 bases and J by 3 bases. The CDR3 nucleotides read TGTGCCAGCAGCTTAGCGCCAGGGGGAGTCGCTAATGAAAAACTGTTTTTT. This gives the protein CASSLAPGGVANEKLFF.

This chain links TRBV11-3 with TRBJ2-1, with a possible D match to TRBD1 (6 bases). Trimming took off 3 bases at V and 5 bases at J, with 11 bases between the two ends. Germline V gene sequence: CDR1 SGHNT, CDR2 YENEEA. The CDR3 extends over 14 amino acids. CDR3 in amino acids: CASSFYRADNEQFF. CDR3 nucleotide sequence: TGTGCCAGCAGCTTTTACAGGGCCGACAATGAGCAGTTCTTC.

This clone was found once. The chain links TRBV5-1 to TRBJ2-3; no clear D. The CDR3 has 14 residues. Germline CDR1 SGHRS, CDR2 YFSETQ. Trimming removed 3 bases at V and 1 base at J, with 9 bases between. The CDR3 here is CASSSEVRTDTQYF. Here the CDR3 DNA reads TGCGCCAGCAGCTCAGAGGTTCGCACAGATACGCAGTATTTT.

V gene TRBV15 combines with J gene TRBJ1-2, with a possible D match to TRBD1 (5 bases). The CDR3 spans 15 residues. CDR1 is LNHNV and CDR2 is YYDKDF in the germline V gene (reference sequence). V was shortened by 5 bases and J by 5 bases, with 18 bases between the two germline ends. The CDR3: CATSSGPQGYYGYTF. DNA for the CDR3: TGTGCCACCAGCTCAGGGCCGCAAGGGTATTATGGCTACACCTTC.

The chain carries TRBV6-5 and TRBJ1-5; D call uncertain. There are 13 residues in the CDR3. The germline gives CDR1 MNHEY, CDR2 SVGAGI. V dropped 4 bases and J dropped 4 bases, with 8 bases sitting between them. CDR3 protein: CASSSGGNQPQHF. CDR3 DNA sequence: TGTGCCAGCAGTTCAGGTGGGAATCAGCCCCAGCATTTT.

This clone has more than one count but fewer than ten. This chain uses TRBV7-9 with TRBJ2-1; 7 nucleotides line up with TRBD2. CDR3 size: 15 residues. CDR1 is SEHNR, CDR2 FQNEAQ, per germline (reference sequence). The trim removed 4 bases at V and 4 bases at J, leaving 7 bases unmatched. For the CDR3, the DNA is TGTGCCAGCAGCTCAACCACTAGCGTTTACAATGAGCAGTTCTTC. Residues: CASSSTTSVYNEQFF.

The gene calls are TRBV6-5 and TRBJ2-2; D gene unclear. V lost 6 bases and J lost 0, with 11 bases in between. The CDR3 is made up of 15 amino acids. Germline CDR1 MNHEY, CDR2 SVGAGI. The DNA of the CDR3 is TGTGCCAGCAGGCATCCGGTGTCGAACACCGGGGAGCTGTTTTTT. Amino acids: CASRHPVSNTGELFF.

The chain combines TRBV5-3 with TRBJ2-3; 12 positions agree with TRBD2. TRBV5-3 belongs to the ORF category, with a function that is uncertain. This CDR3 is built from 17 residues. J was trimmed by 3 bases and V by 4 bases; bases with no gene match: 9. The DNA for the CDR3 is TGTGCCAGAAGCGGGGGGACTAGCGGGTCCGATACAGATACGCAGTATTTT. Translated, it gives CARSGGTSGSDTDTQYF.

The V and J genes are TRBV29-1 and TRBJ1-3, with D possibly TRBD1 on 6 matching bases. In germline, CDR1 is SQVTM, CDR2 ANQGSEA. The CDR3 sequence is 13 residues long. V was pared by 7 bases and J by 0 bases, with 10 bases between. The CDR3 region has the DNA TGCAGCGGGAACAGGGTCTCTGGAAACACCATATATTTT. Encoded protein: CSGNRVSGNTIYF.

The rearrangement uses TRBV10-3 and TRBJ2-1, with 7 bases fitting TRBD2. Germline V gene lookup returns CDR1 ENHRY and CDR2 SYGVKD. This CDR3 has 17 amino acids. Trimming took 0 bases from V and 2 from J; bases not matched to a gene: 7. CDR3 sequence: CAISESIPGLPYNEQFF. CDR3 coding DNA: TGTGCCATCAGTGAGTCTATTCCGGGACTACCCTACAATGAGCAGTTCTTC.

This sequence joins TRBV7-9 and TRBJ1-1; no clear D gene. CDR1 SEHNR and CDR2 FQNEAQ come from the germline V gene (reference sequence). The CDR3 runs 13 residues. Trimming left V 0 bases short and J 14 bases short, with 16 bases between. Here the CDR3 reads CASSLARESGPFF. The CDR3 nucleotides read TGTGCCAGCAGCTTAGCTCGGGAATCCGGTCCGTTCTTT.

With regard to this clone: Other DNA sequences in this specimen translate into the identical CDR3. The chain combines TRBV27 with TRBJ2-2; D remains ambiguous. The CDR3 has 16 residues. V was clipped by 2 bases and J by 0 bases, with 10 bases between them. Germline-derived CDR1 and CDR2 are MNHEY and SMNVEV (reference sequence). The CDR3 loop is CASSLISFANTGELFF. The CDR3 bases are TGTGCCAGCAGTTTAATCTCCTTTGCGAACACCGGGGAGCTGTTTTTT.

The rearrangement joins TRBV6-5 to TRBJ2-1, with 7 bases identical to TRBD1. The CDR3 contains 15 residues. Germline V CDR1 and CDR2: MNHEY, SVGAGI. Trimming at V came to 8 bases and at J to 1 base, leaving 8 bases not matched to a gene. The CDR3, as DNA: TGTGCCAGCGCCGACAGGGCCGAGTCCTACAATGAGCAGTTCTTC. Protein product: CASADRAESYNEQFF.

This sequence joins TRBV4-2 and TRBJ2-1; 9 nucleotides agree with TRBD2. The CDR3 extends over 14 amino acids. The junction had 12 bases not matched to a gene; V was cut back by 3 bases and J by 15 bases. The germline V gene encodes CDR1 LGHNA and CDR2 YNFKEQ. CDR3: CASSQPGVAGDLFF. CDR3 bases: TGTGCCAGCAGCCAGCCCGGAGTAGCGGGAGACCTGTTCTTC.

This rearrangement joins TRBV5-4 to TRBJ2-7; 8 positions agree with TRBD2. The trim removed 4 bases at V and 3 bases at J, leaving 9 bases unmatched. This CDR3 spans 15 amino acids. From germline, CDR1 is SGHNT and CDR2 YYREEE (reference sequence). CDR3 sequence reads: CASSAKREPGYEQYF. The CDR3 DNA is TGTGCCAGCAGCGCTAAGCGGGAGCCGGGCTACGAGCAGTACTTC.

J is TRBJ2-3 and V is TRBV6-5, with 12 bases aligning to TRBD2. Germline CDR1 and CDR2: MNHEY and SVGAGI. The length of the CDR3 is 15 residues. The J segment lost 3 bases and the V segment lost 7 bases, leaving 5 bases of the junction unmatched. The CDR3 DNA is TGTGCCAGCATTACTAGCGGGAGGAGGACAGATACGCAGTATTTT. Protein: CASITSGRRTDTQYF.

For the CDR3, the DNA is TGCGCCAGCAGCCCTTTCCGGGACAGTAACACCGGGGAGCTGTTTTTT. As protein: CASSPFRDSNTGELFF. This chain connects TRBV4-1 to TRBJ2-2; 7 bases align to TRBD1. J gave up 2 bases and V 4 bases, and 7 bases lay outside the gene matches. This CDR3 is 16 amino acids long. The germline V gene encodes CDR1 MGHRA and CDR2 YSYEKL.

This clone occurred once. This sequence joins TRBV12-5 and TRBJ1-5, with TRBD1 as a possible D gene (5 bases). Germline V gene lookup returns CDR1 LGHNT and CDR2 FRNRAP. Between the trimmed V and J ends, which lost 8 bases and 5 bases, there was a span of 13 bases. The CDR3 is 13 amino acids. The CDR3: CASQGLIDQPQHF. As DNA, the CDR3 is TGTGCTAGTCAGGGCCTCATCGATCAGCCCCAGCATTTT.

The genes are TRBV18 and TRBJ2-3; TRBD2 matches 14 bases. This CDR3 has 19 amino acids. Germline trimming cut 1 base from V and 0 bases from J; bases unmatched to any gene: 6. CDR1 is KGHSH, CDR2 LQKENI, per germline. This CDR3 reads CASSPRGTSGGASTDTQYF. The CDR3 DNA sequence: TGTGCCAGCTCACCACGGGGGACTAGCGGGGGTGCTAGCACAGATACGCAGTATTTT. The variable domain in full, with the rest retrieved from reference TRBV18 and TRBJ2-3, is NAGVMQNPRHLVRRRGQEARLRCSPMKGHSHVYWYRQLPEEGLKFMVYLQKENIIDESGMPKERFSAEFPKEGPSILRIQQVVRGDSAAYFCASSPRGTSGGASTDTQYFGPGTRLTVL.

As to this clone: Germline and junction disagree at one end, which may indicate a read error. The genes are TRBV28 and TRBJ1-5, with TRBD1 matching over 7 bases. The germline gives CDR1 MDHEN, CDR2 SYDVKM. This CDR3 is built from 16 residues. The CDR3 protein is CASGLTGVGGNQPQHF. CDR3 DNA: TGTGCCAGCGGTTTAACAGGGGTAGGAGGCAATCAGCCCCAGCATTTT.

This sequence joins TRBV2 and TRBJ2-5; perhaps TRBD1 as D (6 bases). The CDR3 sequence is 14 residues long. Trimming shortened V by 3 bases and J by 5 bases, and 13 bases separated the two germline ends. From germline, CDR1 is SNHLY and CDR2 FYNNEI. CDR3 DNA: TGTGCCAGCAGTGATTCAGGGGTCGGGGAGACCCAGTACTTC. It translates to CASSDSGVGETQYF.

The chain carries TRBV4-2 and TRBJ1-2; 10 bases agree with TRBD1. Trimming at V came to 0 bases and at J to 8 bases, leaving 6 bases not matched to a gene. From germline, CDR1 is LGHNA and CDR2 YNFKEQ. The CDR3 length is 15 residues. CDR3 amino acids: CASSQDSGTGDGYTF. The CDR3 DNA is TGTGCCAGCAGCCAAGATAGCGGGACAGGGGACGGCTACACCTTC.

In this sample, this clone turned up a few times. The chain is built from TRBV14 and TRBJ2-7; weak D call: TRBD2 (5 bases). The V and J ends lost 3 bases and 0 bases respectively, with 6 bases between them. Germline V gives CDR1 SGHDN, CDR2 FVKESK. The CDR3 runs to 13 residues. The CDR3 bases are TGTGCCAGCAGCCATGGGAGCTCCTACGAGCAGTACTTC. Translation gives CASSHGSSYEQYF.

The CDR3 here is CASSHRTGASADTQYF. DNA for the CDR3: TGTGCCAGCAGCCATAGGACAGGGGCGTCAGCAGATACGCAGTATTTT. The J gene is TRBJ2-3, the V gene TRBV3-1 (or the pseudogene TRBV3-2); 9 bases map to TRBD1. The CDR3 spans 16 residues. Germline values: CDR1 LGHDT, CDR2 YNNKEL (reference sequence). Trimming at V came to 3 bases and at J to 4 bases, leaving 8 bases not matched to a gene.

The rearrangement joins TRBV3-1 (or the pseudogene TRBV3-2) to TRBJ1-3; D is uncertain. The CDR3 totals 16 residues. Deletions cut 6 bases from V and 2 bases from J, with 17 bases between. Germline-derived CDR1 and CDR2 are LGHDT and YNNKEL (reference sequence). The CDR3 sequence: CASSATPLAAGNTIYF. The CDR3 nucleotides read TGTGCCAGCAGTGCCACCCCCTTGGCCGCTGGAAACACCATATATTTT.

This chain links TRBV6-2 or TRBV6-3 with TRBJ2-1; D ambiguous. Germline assignment: CDR1 MNHEY and CDR2 SVGEGT. The CDR3 has 14 residues. Trimming pared 2 bases from V and 8 bases from J, leaving 13 bases between. As DNA, the CDR3 is TGTGCCAGCAGTTACCCAACAAGTGATGATGAGCAGTTCTTC. Amino acids: CASSYPTSDDEQFF.